The 4 T cell receptor beta chains presented below share a single source sample, sequenced in a study of CD8 T cells in Susac syndrome (dated by TCRdb to about 2019). Libraries were built with the immunoSEQ multiplex PCR assay. RNA was extracted with the RNeasy kit and roughly 0.5 to 1 ug was reverse transcribed using random hexamers. TCRdb passed the public sequencing reads through fastp at Q25 and MiXCR, retaining productive beta sequences. Merged by CDR3 protein, the rows form single entries marked with the most common genes and DNA. This sample lists 95,000 to 150,000 distinct CDR3 sequences; around 96% were detected once. The ten largest clones represent less than 0.15% of the sample. The specimen sequenced was CD4+ T cells from PBMCs. The receptors were gathered from a human donor with Susac syndrome.

The genes are TRBV5-1 and TRBJ2-1, with 7 bases matching TRBD2. V lost 0 bases to trimming and J lost 4 bases; unmatched junction nucleotides: 7. The germline V gene encodes CDR1 SGHRS and CDR2 YFSETQ. The CDR3 has 16 residues. CDR3 sequence: CASSLDVSGKYNEQFF. As DNA, the CDR3 is TGCGCCAGCAGCTTGGATGTGAGCGGGAAATACAATGAGCAGTTCTTC.

V usage is TRBV7-2 and J usage is TRBJ1-1, with D unresolved. Trimming cost V 0 bases and J 1 base, with 12 bases left between them. Germline-derived CDR1 and CDR2 are SGHTA and FQGNSA. The CDR3 is 16 residues long. This CDR3 reads CASSLAHGGWNTEAFF. Written as DNA, the CDR3 is TGTGCCAGCAGCTTAGCGCACGGTGGGTGGAACACTGAAGCTTTCTTT.

The chain carries TRBV20-1 and TRBJ1-5, with D hard to call. Germline assignment: CDR1 DFQATT and CDR2 SNEGSKA (reference sequence). This CDR3 is built from 13 residues. V shed 5 bases and J shed 4 bases, with 12 bases lying between them. The CDR3, as DNA: TGCAGTGCTGGATCTACAGCGAATCAGCCCCAGCATTTT. Translation gives CSAGSTANQPQHF.

The V gene is TRBV24-1, the J gene TRBJ2-5; the D gene is possibly TRBD2 (6 bases). Trimming shortened V by 4 bases and J by 0 bases, and 8 bases separated the two germline ends. The germline gives CDR1 KGHDR, CDR2 SFDVKD. The CDR3 sequence is 14 residues long. The CDR3 DNA sequence: TGTGCCACCAGTGACGCGGGGTACCAAGAGACCCAGTACTTC. Its protein is CATSDAGYQETQYF.